These 25 T cell receptor beta chains came from one sample sequenced in a study of blood T cell repertoires in COVID-19. Data came from immunoSEQ multiplex PCR; TCRdb stores just in-frame clones and leaves some out. The table records about 240,000 clones, roughly 76% of them present only once. Specimen: peripheral blood. Receptor source: a woman aged 80 or over with COVID-19, enrolled during active disease.

J is TRBJ2-2 and V is TRBV5-5, with TRBD1 identical over 8 bases. This CDR3 spans 14 amino acids. After removal of 4 bases from V and 5 bases from J, the junction contained 4 bases not matched to a gene. The V gene's germline CDR1 is SGHKS and CDR2 YYEKEE (reference sequence). CDR3 in DNA: TGTGCCAGCAGCGGAACAGGGGGGACCGGGGAGCTGTTTTTT. This gives the protein CASSGTGGTGELFF.

The chain is built from TRBV3-1 (or the pseudogene TRBV3-2) and TRBJ1-1; no firm D call. Trimming took off 0 bases at V and 5 bases at J, with 16 bases between the two ends. Germline V gene sequence: CDR1 LGHDT, CDR2 YNNKEL (reference sequence). This CDR3 is built from 16 residues. The CDR3 protein is CASSQDITAGRTEAFF. CDR3 nucleotides: TGTGCCAGCAGCCAAGATATAACCGCGGGCCGTACTGAAGCTTTCTTT.

The chain links TRBV27 to TRBJ1-1; D is uncertain. The CDR3 has 13 residues. Germline V gene data show CDR1 as MNHEY and CDR2 as SMNVEV (reference sequence). With 2 bases removed from V and 5 bases from J, the gap between germline ends came to 9 bases. CDR3 DNA: TGTGCCAGCAGTTTAATGGGGAGGACTGAAGCTTTCTTT. Translated, it gives CASSLMGRTEAFF.

This chain joins TRBV7-3 and TRBJ2-3; 8 positions agree with TRBD2. This CDR3 is built from 15 residues. V was pared by 6 bases and J by 2 bases, with 7 bases of the junction left unmatched. CDR1 is SGHTA and CDR2 is FQGTGA in the germline V gene. The CDR3 loop reads CASSKLAGSTDTQYF. The DNA for the CDR3 is TGTGCCAGCAGTAAGCTAGCGGGTTCCACAGATACGCAGTATTTT.

In its sample, this clone was seen once. The chain is built from TRBV3-1 (or the pseudogene TRBV3-2) and TRBJ2-7; D is perhaps TRBD2 (5 bases). Germline V gives CDR1 LGHDT, CDR2 YNNKEL (reference sequence). Trimming removed 1 base at V and 9 bases at J, with 13 bases between. This CDR3 spans 13 amino acids. CDR3 sequence (DNA): TGTGCCAGCAGCCAAGGTAAGGGAGCGGTGCAGTACTTC. Amino acid sequence: CASSQGKGAVQYF.

The rearrangement uses TRBV28 and TRBJ1-2; D not certain. The germline V gene has CDR1 MDHEN and CDR2 SYDVKM. The CDR3 is 11 residues long. The germline V and J ends were trimmed by 8 bases and 4 bases, with 8 bases remaining between them. The CDR3 loop is CASRTRYGYTF. Written as DNA, the CDR3 is TGTGCCAGCCGAACTCGCTATGGCTACACCTTC.

CDR3 residues: CSAGTPGELFF. CDR3 nucleotides: TGCAGTGCTGGGACACCCGGGGAGCTGTTTTTT. The chain uses TRBV20-1 and TRBJ2-2, with D possibly matching TRBD1 (6 bases). The germline V gene has CDR1 DFQATT and CDR2 SNEGSKA (reference sequence). Trimming shortened V by 5 bases and J by 6 bases, and 7 bases separated the two germline ends. The length of the CDR3 is 11 residues.

CDR3 coding DNA: TGCAGCGTTGGCCGCCTTGGCAGGGGGGACGCCTACGAGCAGTACTTC. This encodes CSVGRLGRGDAYEQYF. The chain employs TRBV29-1 and TRBJ2-7; D possibly corresponds to TRBD1 (7 bases). CDR3 length: 16 residues. V lost 4 bases and J lost 2, with 21 bases in between. The germline V gene has CDR1 SQVTM and CDR2 ANQGSEA.

V usage is TRBV11-2 and J usage is TRBJ2-2, with 11 positions matching TRBD2. The germline V gene encodes CDR1 SGHAT and CDR2 FQNNGV. Unmatched junction bases numbered 1, after V lost 3 bases and J lost 4 bases. CDR3 length equals 15 residues. The CDR3 region is CASSFGLAGTGELFF. As DNA, the CDR3 is TGTGCCAGCAGCTTCGGACTAGCGGGCACCGGGGAGCTGTTTTTT.

The chain employs TRBV6-5 and TRBJ2-5; D is possibly TRBD1 (6 bases). This CDR3 comprises 13 residues. V was cut by 6 bases and J by 5 bases, with 13 bases left in between. Germline lookup yields CDR1 MNHEY and CDR2 SVGAGI. The CDR3 nucleotides are TGTGCCAGCAGGAAGGGGGTGCGGGAGACCCAGTACTTC. Translating gives CASRKGVRETQYF.

The genes are TRBV15 and TRBJ2-3, with a weak D call TRBD2 (6 bases). Germline CDR1 is LNHNV and CDR2 is YYDKDF (reference sequence). Trimming took 5 bases from V and 7 from J, leaving 13 bases between them. This CDR3 has 13 residues. This CDR3 is CATSGTLMNTQYF. The CDR3 region has the DNA TGTGCCACCAGCGGGACTTTGATGAATACGCAGTATTTT.

CDR3 nucleotide sequence: TGTGCCAGCAGTGACGCGGCGGGAGTATCCTACGAGCAGTACTTC. It is translated as CASSDAAGVSYEQYF. The chain uses TRBV2 and TRBJ2-7, with 7 bases matching TRBD2. The V and J ends lost 3 bases and 1 base, in that order; junction bases with no gene match: 6. CDR1 is SNHLY, CDR2 FYNNEI, per germline. This CDR3 has 15 residues.

This clone was recorded only once. V and J are TRBV18 and TRBJ1-2, with 10 bases matching TRBD1. The CDR3 covers 14 residues. V lost 6 bases, J lost 4 bases, and 5 bases stayed unmatched. The germline V gene encodes CDR1 KGHSH and CDR2 LQKENI. The CDR3 DNA reads TGTGCCAGCTCGCTGGGACAGGGGATCTATGGCTACACCTTC. Encoded protein: CASSLGQGIYGYTF.

The chain combines TRBV6-1 with TRBJ2-3, with TRBD2 matching over 9 bases. This CDR3 comprises 16 residues. Trimming removed 4 bases from V and 8 bases from J; junction bases left unmatched: 13. Germline V CDR1 and CDR2: MNHNS, SASEGT. In DNA, the CDR3 is TGTGCCAGCAGTGTCGGGACTAGCCCAGGGCGGGGTACGCAGTATTTT. Amino acid sequence: CASSVGTSPGRGTQYF.

This clone was recorded a few times. The chain carries TRBV5-1 and TRBJ1-4, with 9 bases matching TRBD1. In germline, CDR1 is SGHRS, CDR2 YFSETQ. Losses at the gene ends were 0 bases for V and 8 bases for J; bases not matched to a gene: 8. CDR3 length: 16 residues. In DNA form, the CDR3 reads TGCGCCAGCAGCTTGGCCATGGGACAGGGTGACGAAAAACTGTTTTTT. The encoded protein is CASSLAMGQGDEKLFF. Full variable domain (rest looked up from reference TRBV5-1 and TRBJ1-4): KAGVTQTPRYLIKTRGQQVTLSCSPISGHRSVSWYQQTPGQGLQFLFEYFSETQRNKGNFPGRFSGRQFSNSRSEMNVSTLELGDSALYLCASSLAMGQGDEKLFFGSGTQLSVL.

V usage is TRBV6-5 and J usage is TRBJ1-5; D not resolved. The germline V gene encodes CDR1 MNHEY and CDR2 SVGAGI. V dropped 6 bases and J dropped 6 bases, with 12 bases sitting between them. The CDR3 extends over 13 amino acids. CDR3 sequence: CASSFRGGQPQHF. CDR3 nucleotides: TGTGCCAGCAGCTTTCGTGGCGGTCAGCCCCAGCATTTT.

The chain is built from TRBV5-6 and TRBJ1-2; D uncertain. CDR3 length equals 12 residues. Deletions cut 4 bases from V and 7 bases from J, with 11 bases between. Per the germline V gene, CDR1 is SGHDT and CDR2 is YYEEEE. The CDR3 sequence: CASSLDVGGYTF. The DNA of the CDR3 is TGTGCCAGCAGCCTGGACGTCGGTGGCTACACCTTC.

The chain employs TRBV2 and TRBJ1-1; possibly TRBD1 for D (5 bases). The CDR3 consists of 14 residues. Germline assignment: CDR1 SNHLY and CDR2 FYNNEI. Trimming removed 6 bases from V and 6 bases from J, with 17 bases in between. DNA for the CDR3: TGTGCCAGCAGGCCGGGGGATTCAGTCCCTGAAGCTTTCTTT. This sequence encodes CASRPGDSVPEAFF.

This chain joins TRBV3-1 (or the pseudogene TRBV3-2) and TRBJ1-3, with D tentatively TRBD1 (6 bases). The CDR3 runs 14 residues. Germline loops: CDR1 LGHDT, CDR2 YNNKEL (reference sequence). With 4 bases removed from V and 3 bases from J, the gap between germline ends came to 10 bases. CDR3 residues: CASSLEGGGNTIYF. DNA for the CDR3: TGTGCCAGCAGCCTGGAAGGGGGTGGAAACACCATATATTTT.

This clone appeared a few times. The V gene is TRBV15, the J gene TRBJ2-2; no reliable D call. Trimming removed 3 bases from V and 8 bases from J, with 16 bases in between. The CDR3 loop spans 15 amino acids. Per the germline V gene, CDR1 is LNHNV and CDR2 is YYDKDF (reference sequence). The CDR3 coding sequence is TGTGCCACCAGCAGGACGGGTATAGAAACGGGGGAGCTGTTTTTT. This translates into CATSRTGIETGELFF.

This chain links TRBV5-1 with TRBJ1-2, with 7 bases that match TRBD1. Trimming removed 4 bases from V and 7 bases from J; junction bases left unmatched: 10. There are 14 residues in the CDR3. Germline CDR1 SGHRS, CDR2 YFSETQ. CDR3 residues: CASSILGTAGGYTF. CDR3 nucleotide sequence: TGCGCCAGCAGCATCCTAGGGACAGCTGGTGGCTACACCTTC.

The chain employs TRBV11-3 and TRBJ2-2; no firm D call. The ends were cut back, 3 bases at V and 7 bases at J, with 6 bases in the middle. Per the germline V gene, CDR1 is SGHNT and CDR2 is YENEEA. This CDR3 comprises 12 residues. CDR3 amino acids: CASSFEVGELFF. CDR3 nucleotide sequence: TGTGCCAGCAGCTTTGAGGTCGGGGAGCTGTTTTTT.

The chain has TRBV5-8 and TRBJ1-1, with 8 nucleotides matching TRBD1. Germline CDR1 is SGHTS and CDR2 is YDEGEE. CDR3 length: 17 amino acids. Losses at the gene ends were 1 base for V and 11 bases for J; bases not matched to a gene: 19. The CDR3 region is CASSLPSGARGQPGAFF. The CDR3 region has the DNA TGTGCCAGCAGCTTGCCCTCCGGAGCCAGGGGGCAACCTGGGGCTTTCTTT.

This rearrangement joins TRBV12-3 or TRBV12-4 to TRBJ1-1; D is unclear. V gave up 6 bases and J gave up 0 bases, with 8 bases separating them. The CDR3 length is 13 residues. The CDR3 coding sequence is TGTGCCAGCAGCCTAGAGCTGAACACTGAAGCTTTCTTT. Encoded protein: CASSLELNTEAFF.

This chain joins TRBV5-4 and TRBJ1-3; 7 nucleotides match TRBD1. Losses at the gene ends were 1 base for V and 1 base for J; bases not matched to a gene: 8. This CDR3 comprises 17 residues. From germline, CDR1 is SGHNT and CDR2 YYREEE (reference sequence). The CDR3 DNA reads TGTGCCAGCAGCTTGAAGGCAGGGGGAGGTTCTGGAAACACCATATATTTT. This gives the protein CASSLKAGGGSGNTIYF.